Below, 4 T cell receptor beta chains from the same sample are listed, as sequenced in a study of preoperative IRX-2 immunotherapy in early breast cancer. Sequenced by immunoSEQ multiplex PCR; TCRdb stores in-frame clones only, minus some. The table records 95,000 to 100,000 clones, roughly 90% of them present only once. This sample's treatment: preoperative locoregional IRX-2 cytokine immunotherapy. Sequencing was performed on tumor tissue, taken after IRX-2 immunotherapy. These receptors were obtained from a human donor with breast cancer.

The rearrangement joins TRBV23-1 to TRBJ1-1; D gene ambiguous. TRBV23-1 is labeled an ORF, and its function is uncertain. This CDR3 has 13 residues. Trimming cost V 6 bases and J 2 bases, with 10 bases left between them. The CDR3 sequence: CASSSLINTEAFF. In DNA, the CDR3 is TGCGCCAGCAGCTCCTTAATAAACACTGAAGCTTTCTTT.

The genes are TRBV28 and TRBJ2-4; a possible D gene is TRBD2 (5 bases). V was cut by 4 bases and J by 7 bases, with 11 bases left in between. The CDR3 extends over 13 amino acids. Germline lookup yields CDR1 MDHEN and CDR2 SYDVKM. CDR3: CASSSGIRNIQYF. CDR3 DNA sequence: TGTGCCAGCAGTTCCGGGATCAGGAACATTCAGTACTTC.

This clone appeared once. V gene TRBV19 combines with J gene TRBJ1-3; TRBD1 aligns across 9 bases. Germline loops: CDR1 LNHDA, CDR2 SQIVND (reference sequence). The CDR3 is made up of 16 amino acids. V shed 5 bases, J shed 1 base, and the junction held 6 bases outside the gene matches. CDR3 sequence reads: CASSVIQGASGNTIYF. The DNA for the CDR3 is TGTGCCAGTAGTGTGATACAGGGGGCTTCTGGAAACACCATATATTTT.

The chain joins TRBV10-2 to TRBJ2-7, with TRBD1 matching over 9 bases. CDR3 size: 14 residues. J was trimmed by 4 bases and V by 6 bases; bases with no gene match: 7. Germline V gene sequence: CDR1 WSHSY, CDR2 SAAADI. The CDR3 here is CASSRNRGPYEQYF. The CDR3 coding sequence is TGCGCCAGCAGCAGAAACAGGGGGCCGTACGAGCAGTACTTC.